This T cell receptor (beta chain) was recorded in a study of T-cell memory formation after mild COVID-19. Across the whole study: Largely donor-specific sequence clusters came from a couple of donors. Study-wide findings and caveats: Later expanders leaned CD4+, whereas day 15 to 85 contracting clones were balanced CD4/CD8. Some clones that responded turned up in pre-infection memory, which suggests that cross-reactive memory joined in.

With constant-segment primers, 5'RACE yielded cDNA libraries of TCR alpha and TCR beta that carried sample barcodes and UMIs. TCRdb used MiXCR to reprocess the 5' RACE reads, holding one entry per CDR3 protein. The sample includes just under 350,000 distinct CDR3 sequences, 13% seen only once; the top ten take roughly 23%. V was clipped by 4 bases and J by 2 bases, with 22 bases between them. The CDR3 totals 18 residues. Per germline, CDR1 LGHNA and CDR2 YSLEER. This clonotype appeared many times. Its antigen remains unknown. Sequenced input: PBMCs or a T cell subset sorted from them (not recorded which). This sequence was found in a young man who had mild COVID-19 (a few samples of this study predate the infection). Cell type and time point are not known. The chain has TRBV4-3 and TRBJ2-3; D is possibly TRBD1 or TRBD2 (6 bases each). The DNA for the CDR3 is TGCGCCAGCAGCCGAGGGGGTGGAGGGCGCGGATTCACAGATACGCAGTATTTT. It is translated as CASSRGGGGRGFTDTQYF.